These 30 T cell receptor beta chains came from one sample sequenced in a study of shared clonotypes between healthy human individuals. TCRdb's copy holds only in-frame clones and misses some; the assay was immunoSEQ multiplex PCR. The table records 150,000 to 200,000 clones, roughly 70% of them present only once. The source material was memory CD4+ T cells sorted from blood. As for subset: CD45RA-negative fraction. These receptors all stem from a man aged 25-45 years in good health.

This chain links TRBV6-6 with TRBJ2-1, with 9 bases aligning to TRBD2. Trimming took 5 bases from V and 9 from J; bases not matched to a gene: 11. This CDR3 has 15 amino acids. Germline V gives CDR1 MNHNY, CDR2 SVGAGI (reference sequence). CDR3 in amino acids: CASSGAGGSGSEQFF. DNA for the CDR3: TGTGCCAGCAGTGGAGCGGGAGGCAGCGGGAGTGAGCAGTTCTTC.

This clone was counted a single time. The chain carries TRBV18 and TRBJ2-3; 12 bases are shared with TRBD2. This CDR3 region has 14 residues. Germline CDR1 and CDR2: KGHSH and LQKENI. V was pared by 8 bases and J by 6 bases, with 6 bases of the junction left unmatched. CDR3: CASLPLAGGDTQYF. The CDR3 DNA is TGTGCCAGCCTACCACTAGCGGGAGGCGATACGCAGTATTTT.

This chain links TRBV29-1 with TRBJ2-1; D ambiguous. V lost 3 bases to trimming and J lost 7 bases, with 10 bases between them. CDR3 size: 12 residues. Per germline, CDR1 SQVTM and CDR2 ANQGSEA. Here the CDR3 DNA reads TGCAGCGTTGATATTTGGGAAAATGAGCAGTTCTTC. Its translation is CSVDIWENEQFF.

This clone has just a few counts. The V call is TRBV7-6, the J call TRBJ2-2; maybe TRBD2 (5 bases). The CDR3 loop spans 15 amino acids. The V end was cut by 1 base, the J end by 3 bases, with 9 bases between. The germline gives CDR1 SGHVS, CDR2 FNYEAQ. The CDR3 DNA reads as TGTGCCAGCAGCTTAGACGAGGGCTACACCGGGGAGCTGTTTTTT. It yields the protein CASSLDEGYTGELFF.

This chain uses TRBV4-3 with TRBJ1-3; no reliable D call. CDR3 length: 15 residues. Germline assignment: CDR1 LGHNA and CDR2 YSLEER. V lost 2 bases to trimming and J lost 0 bases, with 8 bases between them. CDR3 coding DNA: TGCGCCAGCAGCCAAACAGCGTACTCTGGAAACACCATATATTTT. It is translated as CASSQTAYSGNTIYF.

This chain links TRBV10-3 with TRBJ1-2, with 9 nucleotides matching TRBD1. CDR1 and CDR2 from the germline V gene are ENHRY and SYGVKD. V lost 11 bases, J lost 5 bases, and 12 bases stayed unmatched. This CDR3 is 14 amino acids long. The CDR3: CAVLNGTGSYGYTF. The CDR3 DNA reads as TGTGCCGTGCTAAACGGGACAGGGTCTTATGGCTACACCTTC.

The chain employs TRBV6-1 and TRBJ2-3, with 7 positions matching TRBD1. Germline lookup yields CDR1 MNHNS and CDR2 SASEGT. The CDR3 is made up of 16 amino acids. Trimming took 0 bases from V and 4 from J; bases not matched to a gene: 7. CDR3 sequence (DNA): TGTGCCAGCAGTGAAGCGGGGGCAGGGGGAGCAGATACGCAGTATTTT. Encoded protein: CASSEAGAGGADTQYF.

A single count supports this clone. Other DNA sequences in this specimen translate into the identical CDR3. V gene TRBV5-1 combines with J gene TRBJ2-5; TRBD1 might be the D (6 bases). CDR1 is SGHRS, CDR2 YFSETQ, per germline. CDR3 length: 14 residues. V lost 0 bases, J lost 2 bases, and 8 bases lay in between. The CDR3 loop reads CASSLGGGQETQYF. The CDR3 DNA reads as TGCGCCAGCAGCTTGGGAGGGGGACAAGAGACCCAGTACTTC.

This clone was seen a handful of times. This sequence joins TRBV7-9 and TRBJ2-3, with D perhaps TRBD2 (5 bases). Trimming removed 3 bases from V and 2 bases from J, with 12 bases in between. The CDR3 runs to 15 residues. Germline V gene data show CDR1 as SEHNR and CDR2 as FQNEAQ (reference sequence). CDR3 in DNA: TGTGCCAGCAGCTTCGGGAACAGTTTCACAGATACGCAGTATTTT. Protein product: CASSFGNSFTDTQYF.

The chain has TRBV7-2 and TRBJ2-5, with a weak D call TRBD2 (5 bases). With 3 bases removed from V and 5 bases from J, the gap between germline ends came to 13 bases. This CDR3 is built from 14 residues. CDR1 SGHTA and CDR2 FQGNSA come from the germline V gene. CDR3 in amino acids: CASSFRSGGETQYF. The CDR3 region has the DNA TGTGCCAGCAGCTTTAGGAGCGGAGGCGAGACCCAGTACTTC.

The V gene is TRBV12-5, the J gene TRBJ2-7; D possibly corresponds to TRBD2 (6 bases). The CDR3 length is 16 residues. The germline CDR1 and CDR2 sequences are LGHNT and FRNRAP. Trimming shortened V by 1 base and J by 0 bases, and 13 bases separated the two germline ends. CDR3 loop: CASGLDRLVSSYEQYF. The CDR3, as DNA: TGTGCTAGTGGTTTGGACAGACTAGTAAGCTCCTACGAGCAGTACTTC.

By sample share, this clone is medium-sized. This specimen includes other DNA sequences encoding the same CDR3. The gene calls are TRBV20-1 and TRBJ2-7; no definite D call. Deletions cut 3 bases from V and 5 bases from J, with 5 bases between. CDR1 is DFQATT and CDR2 is SNEGSKA in the germline V gene (reference sequence). The CDR3 extends over 10 amino acids. CDR3 region: CSASDHEQYF. The CDR3 DNA follows: TGCAGTGCTAGCGACCACGAGCAGTACTTC.

This chain links TRBV6-1 with TRBJ1-4; 9 nucleotides match TRBD1. The length of the CDR3 is 15 residues. The J segment lost 6 bases and the V segment lost 2 bases, leaving 4 bases of the junction unmatched. Looked up from germline, CDR1 is MNHNS and CDR2 is SASEGT. The CDR3 DNA is TGTGCCAGCAGTGAACAGGGACAGGGATATGAAAAACTGTTTTTT. It yields the protein CASSEQGQGYEKLFF.

The sample holds many counts of this clone. The rearrangement uses TRBV1 and TRBJ1-5; the table names TRBD1, a call not compared with the DNA. TRBV1 is an annotated pseudogene. The CDR3 consists of 16 residues. Written as DNA, the CDR3 is TGCACCAGCAGCCAACGGTGTTGGCCTCAGGGCCAGCCCCAGCATTTT. It yields the protein CTSSQRCWPQGQPQHF.

This clone has more than one count but fewer than ten. This rearrangement joins TRBV19 to TRBJ2-1; 8 positions agree with TRBD2. The CDR3 is 15 residues long. Germline trimming cut 5 bases from V and 6 bases from J; bases unmatched to any gene: 9. Germline V gene lookup returns CDR1 LNHDA and CDR2 SQIVND (reference sequence). This chain's CDR3 is CASSPRTSSLNEQFF. CDR3 in DNA: TGTGCCAGTAGTCCGCGGACTAGCTCCCTCAATGAGCAGTTCTTC.

The J gene is TRBJ2-6, the V gene TRBV6-5, with D perhaps matching TRBD1 (5 bases). Germline loops: CDR1 MNHEY, CDR2 SVGAGI. The CDR3 contains 16 residues. Trimming shortened V by 4 bases and J by 0 bases, and 10 bases separated the two germline ends. CDR3 DNA: TGTGCCAGCAGTTCCCCAGGGAACTCTGGGGCCAACGTCCTGACTTTC. Translating it yields CASSSPGNSGANVLTF.

This clone was detected a few times. The CDR3 coding sequence is TGTGCCAGCAGCTTGTTTGATACCTCCTACAATGAGCAGTTCTTC. This encodes CASSLFDTSYNEQFF. The chain uses TRBV7-9 and TRBJ2-1; no reliable D call. The CDR3 length is 15 residues. Trimming took 3 bases from V and 0 from J, leaving 9 bases between them. CDR1 and CDR2 from the germline V gene are SEHNR and FQNEAQ (reference sequence).

J is TRBJ2-1 and V is TRBV7-2; 9 bases are a match to TRBD2. Looked up from germline, CDR1 is SGHTA and CDR2 is FQGNSA. The V segment lost 5 bases and the J segment 3 bases; nucleotides outside the gene matches: 8. This CDR3 has 16 amino acids. This chain's CDR3 is CASSRGSTSGYNEQFF. The CDR3 region has the DNA TGTGCCAGCAGCCGGGGGTCGACTAGCGGCTACAATGAGCAGTTCTTC.

This clone was detected only once. V usage is TRBV28 and J usage is TRBJ2-7, with TRBD1 matching 8 bases. With 5 bases clipped from V and 2 bases from J, the junction kept 8 bases outside the gene matches. The CDR3 contains 15 residues. CDR1 is MDHEN and CDR2 is SYDVKM in the germline V gene. Here the CDR3 reads CASSPPRTGPYEQYF. The CDR3 nucleotides are TGTGCCAGCAGTCCTCCGAGGACAGGGCCCTACGAGCAGTACTTC. Supplemented by reference TRBV28 and TRBJ2-7, the full variable domain reads DVKVTQSSRYLVKRTGEKVFLECVQDMDHENMFWYRQDPGLGLRLIYFSYDVKMKEKGDIPEGYSVSREKKERFSLILESASTNQTSMYLCASSPPRTGPYEQYFGPGTRLTVT.

This clone was observed once. V usage is TRBV6-1 and J usage is TRBJ2-4; D call uncertain. This CDR3 has 13 amino acids. The germline V gene has CDR1 MNHNS and CDR2 SASEGT. V lost 7 bases to trimming and J lost 5 bases, with 12 bases between them. This CDR3 is CASNRLNQNIQYF. CDR3 nucleotides: TGTGCCAGCAATCGCCTAAACCAAAACATTCAGTACTTC.

The J gene is TRBJ1-1, the V gene TRBV9; D call uncertain. Trimming pared 1 base from V and 4 bases from J, leaving 14 bases between. The CDR3 sequence is 15 residues long. CDR1 is SGDLS and CDR2 is YYNGEE in the germline V gene. In DNA, the CDR3 is TGTGCCAGCAGCGTAAGCAGCGAAGTGAGCACTGAAGCTTTCTTT. This translates into CASSVSSEVSTEAFF.

V is TRBV11-2 and J is TRBJ2-5, with 8 bases lining up with TRBD2. Germline CDR1 SGHAT, CDR2 FQNNGV. CDR3 length: 14 amino acids. V shed 5 bases and J 5 bases; nucleotides not matched to a gene: 7. The CDR3 region has the DNA TGTGCCAGCAGCCCAGGGACTAGTCGGGAGACCCAGTACTTC. Translated, it gives CASSPGTSRETQYF. Looking up the rest from reference TRBV11-2 and TRBJ2-5 gives the full variable domain: EAGVAQSPRYKIIEKRQSVAFWCNPISGHATLYWYQQILGQGPKLLIQFQNNGVVDDSQLPKDRFSAERLKGVDSTLKIQPAKLEDSAVYLCASSPGTSRETQYFGPGTRLLVL.

This clone was recorded once. V and J are TRBV6-5 and TRBJ2-1; perhaps TRBD1 as D (6 bases). Trimming left V 4 bases short and J 0 bases short, with 13 bases between. Germline CDR1 and CDR2: MNHEY and SVGAGI. This CDR3 contains 16 residues. The CDR3 region has the DNA TGTGCCAGCAGTTTCCTCGGACAGAACTCCTACAATGAGCAGTTCTTC. Translating gives CASSFLGQNSYNEQFF.

This clone was seen only a few times. The gene calls are TRBV6-1 and TRBJ1-5, with D possibly being TRBD1 (5 bases). CDR3 length: 13 residues. Germline loops: CDR1 MNHNS, CDR2 SASEGT. V was shortened by 4 bases and J by 8 bases, with 12 bases between the two germline ends. The CDR3 coding sequence is TGTGCCAGCAGTGGACAGACGATCGAGCCCCAGCATTTT. Its protein is CASSGQTIEPQHF.

This clone was counted only a few times. The chain combines TRBV2 with TRBJ2-7, with D maybe TRBD2 (6 bases). CDR3 size: 14 residues. CDR1 and CDR2 from the germline V gene are SNHLY and FYNNEI. V lost 3 bases to trimming and J lost 3 bases, with 12 bases between them. The CDR3: CASSEDGRGYEQYF. The DNA of the CDR3 is TGTGCCAGCAGTGAGGACGGGAGAGGCTACGAGCAGTACTTC.

The chain uses TRBV9 and TRBJ2-1, with a weak D call TRBD2 (6 bases). Trimming shortened V by 3 bases and J by 4 bases, and 14 bases separated the two germline ends. CDR1 is SGDLS, CDR2 YYNGEE, per germline. The CDR3 length is 15 residues. The CDR3 protein is CASSAGTRGYNEQFF. CDR3 DNA: TGTGCCAGCAGCGCCGGGACTCGCGGTTACAATGAGCAGTTCTTC.

J is TRBJ1-2 and V is TRBV6-4; possibly TRBD1 for D (5 bases). Trimming removed 8 bases from V and 8 bases from J, with 21 bases in between. The CDR3 is made up of 14 amino acids. Germline assignment: CDR1 MRHNA and CDR2 SNTAGT. The DNA of the CDR3 is TGTGCCAGCCTCAAGCGGGGGGTTTTAGTCGGCTACACCTTC. This translates into CASLKRGVLVGYTF.

This sequence joins TRBV6-5 and TRBJ1-3; the match to TRBD1 covers 7 bases. The CDR3 has 14 amino acids. V lost 3 bases to trimming and J lost 4 bases; unmatched junction nucleotides: 3. Germline V gene data show CDR1 as MNHEY and CDR2 as SVGAGI. The CDR3 sequence: CASSYGTAGNTIYF. In DNA form, the CDR3 reads TGTGCCAGCAGTTATGGGACAGCCGGAAACACCATATATTTT.

V and J are TRBV6-1 and TRBJ2-1; TRBD1 aligns across 9 bases. Germline V gene sequence: CDR1 MNHNS, CDR2 SASEGT. The CDR3 loop spans 15 amino acids. V lost 5 bases to trimming and J lost 8 bases; unmatched junction nucleotides: 10. In nucleotides, the CDR3 is TGTGCCAGCAGTCCGCCGGGACAGGGATCTCATGAGCAGTTCTTC. Its protein is CASSPPGQGSHEQFF.

V usage is TRBV18 and J usage is TRBJ2-7; possibly TRBD1 for D (5 bases). Germline V gene lookup returns CDR1 KGHSH and CDR2 LQKENI. Trimming cost V 6 bases and J 4 bases, with 13 bases left between them. The CDR3 extends over 13 amino acids. The CDR3 reads CASSESRGYEQYF. CDR3 in DNA: TGTGCCAGCTCGGAGTCAAGGGGTTACGAGCAGTACTTC.